This TCR beta chain was captured by sequencing in a study of T cells in Graves' hyperthyroidism and ophthalmopathy. Germline V lookup: CDR1 LGHNA, CDR2 YSLEER. The CDR3 length is 16 residues. V lost 5 bases, J lost 1 base, and 3 bases stayed unmatched. The TCR beta CDR3 regions underwent amplification using RNA transcripts as the source. A first-round RT-PCR of the TCR CDR3 used the HTBI primer set. TCRdb used MiXCR to reprocess the multiplex PCR reads, holding one entry per CDR3 protein. The sample holds 450,000 to 650,000 distinct CDR3 sequences; 13% to 15% are singletons and the top ten take approximately 6.4%.

The source of this sequence is a woman younger than 35 with Graves' ophthalmopathy. The chain uses TRBV4-3 and TRBJ2-1, with 12 nucleotides matching TRBD2. Material: blood. This chain's CDR3 is CASSYGTSGSYNEQFF. DNA for the CDR3: TGCGCCAGCAGCTACGGGACTAGCGGGTCCTACAATGAGCAGTTCTTC.